The 27 T cell receptor beta chains below all came from one sample that was sequenced in a study of T cell changes during pregnancy in multiple sclerosis (dated by TCRdb to the late 2010s). The library came from the immunoSEQ multiplex PCR assay. TCRdb carries this immuneACCESS record with in-frame sequences only. Its versions omit some clonotypes, under half of them owing to an unresolved V gene in the studies checked, with the rest unexplained. This sample has approximately 92,000 clones in its table, and under 95% of those were observed once. The ten largest clonotypes hold about 0.95% of the sample. Sequences were derived from peripheral blood, sampled after pregnancy. The receptors come from a female donor with multiple sclerosis, enrolled in a pregnancy study.

This sequence joins TRBV28 and TRBJ1-2; no firm D call. The germline V gene has CDR1 MDHEN and CDR2 SYDVKM. The V and J ends lost 6 bases and 2 bases respectively, with 7 bases between them. This CDR3 is 12 amino acids long. Here the CDR3 reads CASRAGNYGYTF. In DNA form, the CDR3 reads TGTGCCAGCAGGGCGGGGAACTATGGCTACACCTTC.

This clone was detected only once. The chain links TRBV7-2 to TRBJ1-3, with TRBD1 as a possible D gene (5 bases). V lost 1 base to trimming and J lost 0 bases, with 13 bases between them. This CDR3 contains 17 residues. The germline gives CDR1 SGHTA, CDR2 FQGNSA. The CDR3 loop is CASSLVSRVSSGNTIYF. CDR3 nucleotide sequence: TGTGCCAGCAGCTTAGTTAGCAGGGTGAGCTCTGGAAACACCATATATTTT. Based on the CDR3 plus reference TRBV7-2 and TRBJ1-3, the full variable domain is GAGVSQSPSNKVTEKGKDVELRCDPISGHTALYWYRQSLGQGLEFLIYFQGNSAPDKSGLPSDRFSAERTGGSVSTLTIQRTQQEDSAVYLCASSLVSRVSSGNTIYFGEGSWLTVV.

This clone turned up a few times. J is TRBJ1-1 and V is TRBV19, with 9 nucleotides matching TRBD1. CDR1 LNHDA and CDR2 SQIVND come from the germline V gene (reference sequence). The J segment lost 9 bases and the V segment lost 5 bases, leaving 7 bases of the junction unmatched. CDR3 length: 13 amino acids. DNA for the CDR3: TGTGCCAGTAGTTCCCGGACAGGGGATCAAGCTTTCTTT. It specifies CASSSRTGDQAFF.

A single count supports this clone. J is TRBJ1-2 and V is TRBV6-5; D gene ambiguous. Germline CDR1 MNHEY, CDR2 SVGAGI. The CDR3 length is 13 residues. Trimming removed 6 bases from V and 1 base from J, with 9 bases in between. The CDR3: CASREGGNYGYTF. CDR3 nucleotides: TGTGCCAGCAGAGAGGGAGGTAACTATGGCTACACCTTC.

The chain employs TRBV10-3 and TRBJ2-7; 9 bases align to TRBD1. Trimming at V came to 5 bases and at J to 2 bases, leaving 4 bases not matched to a gene. Germline V lookup: CDR1 ENHRY, CDR2 SYGVKD. CDR3 length: 14 residues. The chain's CDR3 is CAISRQGETYEQYF. CDR3 bases: TGTGCCATCAGTCGACAGGGGGAGACCTACGAGCAGTACTTC.

The J gene is TRBJ2-3, the V gene TRBV27; D not certain. Trimming removed 4 bases at V and 2 bases at J, with 7 bases between. The CDR3 covers 13 residues. Germline CDR1 is MNHEY and CDR2 is SMNVEV (reference sequence). Here the CDR3 DNA reads TGTGCCAGCAGTTCCCTAAACACAGATACGCAGTATTTT. Amino acids: CASSSLNTDTQYF.

The chain carries TRBV12-5 and TRBJ1-5; the D gene is possibly TRBD1 (6 bases). V was cut by 1 base and J by 3 bases, with 13 bases left in between. The germline gives CDR1 LGHNT, CDR2 FRNRAP. The CDR3 is 16 residues long. This CDR3 is CASGLGASGVNQPQHF. Written as DNA, the CDR3 is TGTGCTAGTGGTTTGGGAGCCTCAGGGGTCAATCAGCCCCAGCATTTT.

For the CDR3, the DNA is TGTGCCAGCGGTAGCGGGAGGAGAGCAGATACGCAGTATTTT. It yields the protein CASGSGRRADTQYF. The chain employs TRBV2 and TRBJ2-3; 10 nucleotides line up with TRBD2. Germline V CDR1 and CDR2: SNHLY, FYNNEI. This CDR3 has 14 amino acids. With 8 bases clipped from V and 4 bases from J, the junction kept 6 bases outside the gene matches.

This chain links TRBV15 with TRBJ2-7, with D hard to call. CDR1 and CDR2 (germline): LNHNV, YYDKDF (reference sequence). The CDR3 totals 14 residues. Deletions cut 0 bases from V and 2 bases from J, with 8 bases between. CDR3 DNA: TGTGCCACCAGCAGAGACGAGAGCACCTACGAGCAGTACTTC. Translating gives CATSRDESTYEQYF.

This sequence joins TRBV11-3 and TRBJ1-5; TRBD1 matches 7 bases. Per germline, CDR1 SGHNT and CDR2 YENEEA. V trimming: 2 bases; J trimming: 6 bases; junction bases outside the gene matches: 7. There are 15 residues in the CDR3. The CDR3 reads CASSLPDRDVQPQHF. CDR3 DNA sequence: TGTGCCAGCAGCTTACCCGACAGGGATGTTCAGCCCCAGCATTTT.

The chain is built from TRBV19 and TRBJ2-3, with TRBD1 as a possible D gene (5 bases). Germline V gene data show CDR1 as LNHDA and CDR2 as SQIVND (reference sequence). The V end was cut by 3 bases, the J end by 3 bases, with 13 bases between. The length of the CDR3 is 15 residues. CDR3 nucleotides: TGTGCCAGTAGTATGGGGCTAGTAAGTACAGATACGCAGTATTTT. Protein product: CASSMGLVSTDTQYF. Supplemented by reference TRBV19 and TRBJ2-3, the full variable domain reads DGGITQSPKYLFRKEGQNVTLSCEQNLNHDAMYWYRQDPGQGLRLIYYSQIVNDFQKGDIAEGYSVSREKKESFPLTVTSAQKNPTAFYLCASSMGLVSTDTQYFGPGTRLTVL.

The chain combines TRBV28 with TRBJ2-7; 9 positions agree with TRBD2. Germline values: CDR1 MDHEN, CDR2 SYDVKM. CDR3 length: 17 residues. V lost 3 bases and J lost 5; bases outside the gene matches: 14. In nucleotides, the CDR3 is TGTGCCAGCAGTTTGGCGGGGGGGGGTCTAATGATCCACGAGCAGTACTTC. Its translation: CASSLAGGGLMIHEQYF.

Here the CDR3 reads CASSLGQGYNEQFF. The CDR3 DNA follows: TGTGCCAGCAGTCTTGGGCAGGGATACAATGAGCAGTTCTTC. The chain links TRBV6-5 to TRBJ2-1, with a possible D match to TRBD1 (5 bases). Trimming removed 5 bases at V and 4 bases at J, with 12 bases between. CDR1 and CDR2 (germline): MNHEY, SVGAGI. The CDR3 runs 14 residues.

This clone turned up a few times. V is TRBV6-1 and J is TRBJ1-1; TRBD1 matches at 8 bases. There are 15 residues in the CDR3. Germline V gene data show CDR1 as MNHNS and CDR2 as SASEGT. V was clipped by 6 bases and J by 1 base; unmatched bases: 7. The CDR3 bases are TGTGCCAGCAGCCCTTACGGGACAGGGAACACTGAAGCTTTCTTT. It translates to CASSPYGTGNTEAFF.

This rearrangement joins TRBV30 to TRBJ1-2, with 8 bases fitting TRBD1. V lost 3 bases, J lost 5 bases, and 5 bases stayed unmatched. The CDR3 consists of 13 residues. CDR1 GTSNPN and CDR2 SVGIG come from the germline V gene (reference sequence). The CDR3 coding sequence is TGTGCCTGGAGCGAGGACAGGGTGTATGGCTACACCTTC. It specifies CAWSEDRVYGYTF.

The chain carries TRBV5-6 and TRBJ2-7, with TRBD1 as a possible D gene (5 bases). Per the germline V gene, CDR1 is SGHDT and CDR2 is YYEEEE. V gave up 0 bases and J gave up 6 bases, with 19 bases separating them. The CDR3 spans 16 residues. The CDR3 spells CASSLGSAGWVSEQYF. CDR3 in DNA: TGTGCCAGCAGCTTGGGGTCGGCAGGGTGGGTCAGCGAGCAGTACTTC. Drawing the rest from reference TRBV5-6 and TRBJ2-7, the complete variable domain is DAGVTQSPTHLIKTRGQQVTLRCSPKSGHDTVSWYQQALGQGPQFIFQYYEEEERQRGNFPDRFSGHQFPNYSSELNVNALLLGDSALYLCASSLGSAGWVSEQYFGPGTRLTVT.

The J gene is TRBJ2-5, the V gene TRBV7-2, with D uncertain. In germline, CDR1 is SGHTA, CDR2 FQGNSA. The CDR3 has 12 amino acids. V was cut by 2 bases and J by 5 bases, with 6 bases left in between. The chain's CDR3 is CASSLIAETQYF. The CDR3 DNA reads as TGTGCCAGCAGCTTAATTGCGGAGACCCAGTACTTC.

This chain joins TRBV2 and TRBJ2-1, with a tentative D call TRBD1 (5 bases). The V end was cut by 6 bases, the J end by 5 bases, with 20 bases between. The CDR3 extends over 16 amino acids. The germline CDR1 and CDR2 sequences are SNHLY and FYNNEI. The CDR3 DNA reads as TGTGCCAGCAGCCCCATACCAGGGATTGGAGACAATGAGCAGTTCTTC. Its protein product is CASSPIPGIGDNEQFF.

This chain links TRBV7-3 with TRBJ2-3; tentatively, D is TRBD1 (5 bases). CDR1 and CDR2 from the germline V gene are SGHTA and FQGTGA. V was trimmed by 4 bases and J by 2 bases, leaving 7 bases between them. This CDR3 is 13 amino acids long. The DNA for the CDR3 is TGTGCCAGCAGCTCCAGGGTCACAGATACGCAGTATTTT. Translation: CASSSRVTDTQYF.

J is TRBJ2-5 and V is TRBV30; D remains ambiguous. Germline CDR1 GTSNPN, CDR2 SVGIG (reference sequence). The CDR3 loop spans 13 amino acids. Trimming removed 0 bases at V and 5 bases at J, with 10 bases between. As DNA, the CDR3 is TGTGCCTGGAGTGTACGGGTGCGGGAGACCCAGTACTTC. Translating gives CAWSVRVRETQYF.

This sequence joins TRBV15 and TRBJ1-2, with TRBD1 as a possible D gene (6 bases). Germline V gene data show CDR1 as LNHNV and CDR2 as YYDKDF (reference sequence). The CDR3 totals 14 residues. The germline V and J ends were trimmed by 1 base and 4 bases, with 10 bases remaining between them. Written as DNA, the CDR3 is TGTGCCACCAGCAGAGCAGGACAGAGCTATGGCTACACCTTC. Translated: CATSRAGQSYGYTF. The complete variable domain, with remaining parts taken from reference TRBV15 and TRBJ1-2, reads DAMVIQNPRYQVTQFGKPVTLSCSQTLNHNVMYWYQQKSSQAPKLLFHYYDKDFNNEADTPDNFQSRRPNTSFCFLDIRSPGLGDTAMYLCATSRAGQSYGYTFGSGTRLTVV.

The V call is TRBV7-9, the J call TRBJ1-1, with 9 bases aligning to TRBD1. Germline CDR1 and CDR2: SEHNR and FQNEAQ (reference sequence). The trim removed 5 bases at V and 1 base at J, leaving 11 bases unmatched. The CDR3 extends over 17 amino acids. The CDR3 region has the DNA TGTGCCAGCAGCCCACGGGACAGGGCTCTAGAGAACACTGAAGCTTTCTTT. This gives the protein CASSPRDRALENTEAFF.

The rearrangement joins TRBV25-1 to TRBJ2-7; tentatively, D is TRBD1 (6 bases). The germline V gene encodes CDR1 MGHDK and CDR2 SYGVNS. This CDR3 spans 14 amino acids. The V and J ends lost 7 bases and 2 bases respectively, with 15 bases between them. CDR3 nucleotide sequence: TGTGCCAGCAATCCCGGGACACCTCCCTACGAGCAGTACTTC. Translating gives CASNPGTPPYEQYF.

The chain has TRBV9 and TRBJ1-2; TRBD1 aligns across 10 bases. Germline lookup yields CDR1 SGDLS and CDR2 YYNGEE. J was trimmed by 2 bases and V by 4 bases; bases with no gene match: 11. CDR3 length equals 17 residues. CDR3 amino acids: CASSPYSGTGENYGYTF. CDR3 DNA: TGTGCCAGCAGCCCCTATAGCGGGACAGGGGAAAACTATGGCTACACCTTC.

V and J are TRBV10-3 and TRBJ1-2; D is undetermined. This CDR3 comprises 14 residues. Germline CDR1 is ENHRY and CDR2 is SYGVKD. Deletions cut 7 bases from V and 3 bases from J, with 15 bases between. The CDR3 region has the DNA TGTGCCATCACCCGAGGAGGAACAGACTATGGCTACACCTTC. This encodes CAITRGGTDYGYTF.

V is TRBV2 and J is TRBJ2-5; perhaps TRBD2 as D (6 bases). This CDR3 spans 20 amino acids. Trimming cost V 6 bases and J 0 bases, with 29 bases left between them. Germline values: CDR1 SNHLY, CDR2 FYNNEI. The CDR3 loop reads CASSVSSGQEGFSYQETQYF. CDR3 DNA: TGTGCCAGCAGCGTATCGTCAGGGCAGGAGGGGTTCTCCTACCAAGAGACCCAGTACTTC.

Remarks on this clone: The CDR3 carries no conserved terminal phenylalanine or tryptophan, so it likely arises from a read error. The limits of the CDR3 on the DNA are not certain, so only TCRdb's listed CDR3 is given. The V gene is TRBV5-8, the J gene TRBJ1-1; the table calls TRBD1, which could not be checked here. Looked up from germline, CDR1 is SGHTS and CDR2 is YDEGEE. Inclusive of both ends, the CDR3 amounts to 13 amino acids. CDR3 residues: CARIQAKPRTAIY.